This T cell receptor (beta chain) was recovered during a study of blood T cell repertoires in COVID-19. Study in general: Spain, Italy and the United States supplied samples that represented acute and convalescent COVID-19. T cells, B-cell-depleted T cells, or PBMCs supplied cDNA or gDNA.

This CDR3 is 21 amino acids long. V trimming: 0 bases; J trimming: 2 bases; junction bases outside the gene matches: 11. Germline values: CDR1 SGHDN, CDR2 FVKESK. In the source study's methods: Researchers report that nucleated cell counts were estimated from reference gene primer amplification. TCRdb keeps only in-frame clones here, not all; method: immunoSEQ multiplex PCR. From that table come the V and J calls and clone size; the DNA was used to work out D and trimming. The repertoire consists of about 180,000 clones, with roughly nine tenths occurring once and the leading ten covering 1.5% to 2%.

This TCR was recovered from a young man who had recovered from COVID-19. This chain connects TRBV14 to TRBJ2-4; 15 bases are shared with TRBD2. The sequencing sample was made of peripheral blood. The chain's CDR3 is CASSQESRGTSGRRSKNIQYF. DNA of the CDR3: TGTGCCAGCAGCCAAGAATCTCGGGGGACTAGCGGGAGGAGGTCCAAAAACATTCAGTACTTC.